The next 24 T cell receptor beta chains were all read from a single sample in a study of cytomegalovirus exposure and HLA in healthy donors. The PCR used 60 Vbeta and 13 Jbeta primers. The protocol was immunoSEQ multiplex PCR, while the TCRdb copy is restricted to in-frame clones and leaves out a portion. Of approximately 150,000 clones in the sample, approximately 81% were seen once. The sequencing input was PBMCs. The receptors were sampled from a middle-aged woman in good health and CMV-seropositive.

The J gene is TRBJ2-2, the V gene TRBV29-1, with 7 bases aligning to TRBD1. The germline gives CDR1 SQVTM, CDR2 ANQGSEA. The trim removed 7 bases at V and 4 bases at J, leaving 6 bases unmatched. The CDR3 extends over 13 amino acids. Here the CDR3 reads CSARAGGTGELFF. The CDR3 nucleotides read TGCAGCGCCCGGGCAGGGGGCACCGGGGAGCTGTTTTTT.

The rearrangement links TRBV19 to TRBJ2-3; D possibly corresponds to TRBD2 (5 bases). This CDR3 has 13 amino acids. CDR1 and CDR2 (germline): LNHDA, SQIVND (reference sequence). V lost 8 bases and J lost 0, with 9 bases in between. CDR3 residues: CASRGLSTDTQYF. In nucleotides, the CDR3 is TGTGCCAGTCGCGGGCTGAGCACAGATACGCAGTATTTT.

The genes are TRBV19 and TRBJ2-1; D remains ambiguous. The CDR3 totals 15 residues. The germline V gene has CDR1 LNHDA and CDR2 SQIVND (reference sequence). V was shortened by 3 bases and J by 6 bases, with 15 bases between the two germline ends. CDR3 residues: CASSMSRPPGNEQFF. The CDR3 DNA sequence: TGTGCCAGTAGTATGTCGCGGCCCCCGGGCAATGAGCAGTTCTTC.

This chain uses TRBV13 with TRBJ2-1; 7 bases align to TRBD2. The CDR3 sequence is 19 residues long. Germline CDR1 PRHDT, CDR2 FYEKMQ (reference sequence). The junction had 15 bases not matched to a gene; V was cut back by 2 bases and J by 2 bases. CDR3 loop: CASSLKPSRLAGTYNEQFF. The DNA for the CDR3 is TGTGCCAGCAGCTTAAAGCCCAGCCGACTAGCCGGGACCTACAATGAGCAGTTCTTC.

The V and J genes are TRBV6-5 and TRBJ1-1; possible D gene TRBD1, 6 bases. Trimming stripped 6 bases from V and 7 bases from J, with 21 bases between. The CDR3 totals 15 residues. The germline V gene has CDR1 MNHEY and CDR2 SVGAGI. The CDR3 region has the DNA TGTGCCAGCAGGGGACCGGGACAAGGGGCCGGTGAAGCTTTCTTT. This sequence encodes CASRGPGQGAGEAFF.

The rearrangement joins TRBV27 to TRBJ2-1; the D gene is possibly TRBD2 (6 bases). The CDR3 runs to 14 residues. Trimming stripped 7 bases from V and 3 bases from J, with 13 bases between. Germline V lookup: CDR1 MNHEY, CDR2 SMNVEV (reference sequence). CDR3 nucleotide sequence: TGTGCCAGCATAGGGCTAGCGAGCTACAATGAGCAGTTCTTC. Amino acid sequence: CASIGLASYNEQFF.

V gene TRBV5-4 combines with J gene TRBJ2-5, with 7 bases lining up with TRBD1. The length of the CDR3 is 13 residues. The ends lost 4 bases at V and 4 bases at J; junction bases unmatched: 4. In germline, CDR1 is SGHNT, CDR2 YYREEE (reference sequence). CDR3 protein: CASSQGGRETQYF. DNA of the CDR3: TGTGCCAGCAGCCAAGGGGGCCGAGAGACCCAGTACTTC.

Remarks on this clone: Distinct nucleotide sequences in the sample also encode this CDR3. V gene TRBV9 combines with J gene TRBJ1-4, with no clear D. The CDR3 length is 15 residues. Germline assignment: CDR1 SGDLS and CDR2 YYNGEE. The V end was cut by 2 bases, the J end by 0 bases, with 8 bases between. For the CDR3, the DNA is TGTGCCAGCAGCGTGGAGGGTGCAACTAATGAAAAACTGTTTTTT. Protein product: CASSVEGATNEKLFF.

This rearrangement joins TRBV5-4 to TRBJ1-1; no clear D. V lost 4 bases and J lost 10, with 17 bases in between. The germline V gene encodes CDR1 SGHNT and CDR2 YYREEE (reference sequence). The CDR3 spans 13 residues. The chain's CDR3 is CASSQGLGEGAFF. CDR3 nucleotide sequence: TGTGCCAGCAGCCAAGGACTCGGGGAGGGAGCTTTCTTT.

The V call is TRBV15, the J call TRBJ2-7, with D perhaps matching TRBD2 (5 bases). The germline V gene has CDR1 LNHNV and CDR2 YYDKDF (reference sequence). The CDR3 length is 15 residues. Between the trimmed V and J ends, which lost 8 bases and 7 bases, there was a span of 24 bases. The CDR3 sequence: CATSYQEATLSEQYF. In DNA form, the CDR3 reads TGTGCCACCTCCTATCAGGAGGCAACCCTATCGGAGCAGTACTTC.

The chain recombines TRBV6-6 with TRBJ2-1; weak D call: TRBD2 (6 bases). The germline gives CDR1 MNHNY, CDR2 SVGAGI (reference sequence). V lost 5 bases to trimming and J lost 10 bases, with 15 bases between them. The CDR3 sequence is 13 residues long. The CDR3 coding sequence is TGTGCCAGCAGTCCGAGACTAGTTGGGGAGCAGTTCTTC. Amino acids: CASSPRLVGEQFF.

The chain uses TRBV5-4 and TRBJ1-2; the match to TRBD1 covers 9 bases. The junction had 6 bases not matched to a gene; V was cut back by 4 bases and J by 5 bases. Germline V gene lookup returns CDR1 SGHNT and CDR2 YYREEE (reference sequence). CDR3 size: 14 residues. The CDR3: CASSKDRGTYGYTF. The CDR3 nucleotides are TGTGCCAGCAGCAAGGACAGGGGTACTTATGGCTACACCTTC.

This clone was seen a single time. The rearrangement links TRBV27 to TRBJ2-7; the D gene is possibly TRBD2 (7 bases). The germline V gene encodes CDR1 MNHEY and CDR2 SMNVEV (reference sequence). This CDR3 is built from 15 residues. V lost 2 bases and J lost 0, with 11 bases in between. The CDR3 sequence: CASSLRGGLSYEQYF. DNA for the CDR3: TGTGCCAGCAGTTTACGCGGGGGCCTCTCCTACGAGCAGTACTTC.

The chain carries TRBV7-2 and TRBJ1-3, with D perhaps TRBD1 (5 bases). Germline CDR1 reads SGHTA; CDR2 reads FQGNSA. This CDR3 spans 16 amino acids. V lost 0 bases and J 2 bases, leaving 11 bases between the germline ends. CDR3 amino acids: CASSLATGVTGNTIYF. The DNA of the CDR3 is TGTGCCAGCAGCTTAGCCACGGGGGTAACTGGAAACACCATATATTTT.

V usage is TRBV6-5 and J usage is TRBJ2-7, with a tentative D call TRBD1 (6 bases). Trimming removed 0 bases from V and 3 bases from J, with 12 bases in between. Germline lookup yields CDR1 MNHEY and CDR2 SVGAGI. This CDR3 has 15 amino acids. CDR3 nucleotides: TGTGCCAGCAGTTACTCCAACCGGGACAACTACGAGCAGTACTTC. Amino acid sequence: CASSYSNRDNYEQYF.

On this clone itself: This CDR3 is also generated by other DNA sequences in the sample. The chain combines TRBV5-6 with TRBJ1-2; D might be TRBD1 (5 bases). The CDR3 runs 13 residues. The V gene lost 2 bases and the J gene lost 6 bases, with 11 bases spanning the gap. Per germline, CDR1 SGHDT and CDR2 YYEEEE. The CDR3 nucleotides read TGTGCCAGCAGCTTTACCGGCAGGGATGGCTACACCTTC. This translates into CASSFTGRDGYTF.

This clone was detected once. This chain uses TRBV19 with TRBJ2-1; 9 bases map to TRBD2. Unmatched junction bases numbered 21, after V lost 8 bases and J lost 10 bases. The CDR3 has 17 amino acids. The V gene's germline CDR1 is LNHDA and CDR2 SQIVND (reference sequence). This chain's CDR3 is CASGKLTSGSTSGEQFF. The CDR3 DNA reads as TGTGCCAGTGGGAAACTGACTAGCGGCAGTACCTCAGGGGAGCAGTTCTTC.

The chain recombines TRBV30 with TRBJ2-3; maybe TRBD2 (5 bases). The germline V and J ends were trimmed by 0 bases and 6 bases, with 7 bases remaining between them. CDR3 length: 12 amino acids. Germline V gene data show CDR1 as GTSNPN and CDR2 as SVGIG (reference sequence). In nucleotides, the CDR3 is TGTGCCTGGAGTGTATCGGGGGATACGCAGTATTTT. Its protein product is CAWSVSGDTQYF. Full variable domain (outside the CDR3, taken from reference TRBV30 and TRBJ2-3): SQTIHQWPATLVQPVGSPLSLECTVEGTSNPNLYWYRQAAGRGLQLLFYSVGIGQISSEVPQNLSASRPQDRQFILSSKKLLLSDSGFYLCAWSVSGDTQYFGPGTRLTVL.

The CDR3 region is CASSLEGQGAYTIYF. CDR3 coding DNA: TGTGCCAGCAGCTTGGAGGGACAGGGGGCATACACCATATATTTT. J is TRBJ1-3 and V is TRBV5-5, with 12 bases lining up with TRBD1. Trimming removed 0 bases from V and 8 bases from J; junction bases left unmatched: 3. Germline V gene data show CDR1 as SGHKS and CDR2 as YYEKEE (reference sequence). The CDR3 length is 15 residues.

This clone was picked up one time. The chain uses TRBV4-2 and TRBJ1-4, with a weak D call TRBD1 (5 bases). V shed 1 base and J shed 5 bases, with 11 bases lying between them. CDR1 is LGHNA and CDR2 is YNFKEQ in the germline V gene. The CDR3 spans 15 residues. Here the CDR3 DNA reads TGTGCCAGCAGCCAAGTTCAGGGCGGCAATGAAAAACTGTTTTTT. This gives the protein CASSQVQGGNEKLFF.

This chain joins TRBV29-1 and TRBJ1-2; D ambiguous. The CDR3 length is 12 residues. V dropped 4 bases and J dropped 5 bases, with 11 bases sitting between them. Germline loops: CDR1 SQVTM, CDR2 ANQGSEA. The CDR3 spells CSVGRGGYGYTF. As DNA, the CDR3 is TGCAGCGTTGGCCGGGGAGGGTATGGCTACACCTTC. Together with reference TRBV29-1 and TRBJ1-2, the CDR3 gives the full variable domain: SAVISQKPSRDICQRGTSLTIQCQVDSQVTMMFWYRQQPGQSLTLIATANQGSEATYESGFVIDKFPISRPNLTFSTLTVSNMSPEDSSIYLCSVGRGGYGYTFGSGTRLTVV.

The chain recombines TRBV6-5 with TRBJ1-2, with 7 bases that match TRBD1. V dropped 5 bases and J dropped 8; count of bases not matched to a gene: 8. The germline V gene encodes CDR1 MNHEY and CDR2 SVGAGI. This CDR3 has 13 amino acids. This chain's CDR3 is CASSNTGARGYTF. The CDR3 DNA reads TGTGCCAGCAGTAATACAGGGGCGAGGGGCTACACCTTC.

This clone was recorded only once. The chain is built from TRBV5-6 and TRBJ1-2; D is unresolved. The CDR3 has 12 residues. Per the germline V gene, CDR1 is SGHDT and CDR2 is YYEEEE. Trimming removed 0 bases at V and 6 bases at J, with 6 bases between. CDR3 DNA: TGTGCCAGCAGCTTGGTTTCCGATGGCTACACCTTC. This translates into CASSLVSDGYTF.

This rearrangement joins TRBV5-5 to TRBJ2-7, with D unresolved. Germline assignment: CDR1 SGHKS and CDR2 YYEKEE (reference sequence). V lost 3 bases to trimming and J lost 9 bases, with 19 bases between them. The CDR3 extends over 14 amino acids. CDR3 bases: TGTGCCAGCAGCTCCTCACAACTGATCCCGGGGCAGTACTTC. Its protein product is CASSSSQLIPGQYF.